These 10 T cell receptor beta chains were sequenced from one sample in a study of T cell responses to AZD1222 COVID-19 vaccine. Assay used: immunoSEQ multiplex PCR; TCRdb lists only in-frame clones, some missing. The profile shows 150,000 to 200,000 clones, 90% to 95% of them singletons. Specimen: peripheral blood, collected on day 0 of AZD1222 vaccination. The receptors derive from an adult in good health.

V and J are TRBV28 and TRBJ2-7, with 8 positions matching TRBD2. CDR1 is MDHEN, CDR2 SYDVKM, per germline. The V and J ends lost 10 bases and 2 bases, in that order; junction bases with no gene match: 7. The CDR3 has 13 residues. The CDR3 loop is CATLAGMTYEQYF. The CDR3 DNA reads as TGTGCCACCTTAGCGGGAATGACCTACGAGCAGTACTTC.

The CDR3 here is CSVVSSGVRWTDTQYF. The CDR3 nucleotides are TGCAGCGTTGTTAGTAGCGGGGTCCGGTGGACAGATACGCAGTATTTT. The chain joins TRBV29-1 to TRBJ2-3; 8 bases match TRBD2. The CDR3 is made up of 16 amino acids. Germline V gives CDR1 SQVTM, CDR2 ANQGSEA. The V and J ends lost 4 bases and 3 bases, in that order; junction bases with no gene match: 12.

The chain carries TRBV5-4 and TRBJ2-1; 9 nucleotides match TRBD1. CDR1 and CDR2 from the germline V gene are SGHNT and YYREEE (reference sequence). The CDR3 extends over 13 amino acids. The V gene end was trimmed by 6 bases and the J gene end by 7 bases; junction bases not matched to a gene: 5. CDR3 sequence reads: CASNTGGWNEQFF. The DNA of the CDR3 is TGTGCCAGCAATACAGGGGGCTGGAATGAGCAGTTCTTC.

The chain joins TRBV4-1 to TRBJ1-2, with D hard to call. Trimming removed 0 bases at V and 1 base at J, with 6 bases between. Germline-derived CDR1 and CDR2 are MGHRA and YSYEKL. The CDR3 covers 14 residues. CDR3 residues: CASSQDGVNYGYTF. CDR3 sequence (DNA): TGCGCCAGCAGCCAAGACGGAGTTAACTATGGCTACACCTTC.

The chain recombines TRBV5-6 with TRBJ1-6; the match to TRBD1 covers 7 bases. The CDR3 spans 16 residues. Germline trimming cut 0 bases from V and 8 bases from J; bases unmatched to any gene: 8. Looked up from germline, CDR1 is SGHDT and CDR2 is YYEEEE. The CDR3 DNA sequence: TGTGCCAGCAGCTTGGGAGTGACAGGGAGGTATTCACCCCTCCACTTT. This translates into CASSLGVTGRYSPLHF.

The genes are TRBV29-1 and TRBJ1-2, with D perhaps matching TRBD1 (5 bases). This CDR3 is built from 11 residues. Trimming stripped 6 bases from V and 8 bases from J, with 13 bases between. Germline CDR1 reads SQVTM; CDR2 reads ANQGSEA. The CDR3 sequence is CSVGRVQGYTF. The CDR3 DNA sequence: TGCAGCGTCGGCAGGGTTCAAGGCTACACCTTC.

The chain has TRBV7-8 and TRBJ1-1, with D perhaps TRBD1 (5 bases). The CDR3 is 13 residues long. V lost 8 bases, J lost 1 base, and 11 bases lay in between. Germline CDR1 is SGHVS and CDR2 is FQNEAQ. The CDR3 spells CASCRDRNTEAFF. The DNA for the CDR3 is TGTGCCAGCTGCCGGGACCGGAACACTGAAGCTTTCTTT.

Remarks on this clone: As the CDR3 is not closed by the conserved phenylalanine or tryptophan, this likely results from a read error. Because the CDR3's place on the DNA is in doubt, the DNA is left out and the CDR3 is given as listed by TCRdb. The chain is built from TRBV5-8 and TRBJ1-1; the table's D call TRBD1 went unverified against the DNA. The CDR3 spans 11 residues, counting both ends. Germline V CDR1 and CDR2: SGHTS, YDEGEE. The CDR3 reads CASSLARGSTL.

The chain links TRBV5-1 to TRBJ1-1, with D maybe TRBD1 (6 bases). Germline V CDR1 and CDR2: SGHRS, YFSETQ. V gave up 4 bases and J gave up 5 bases, with 21 bases separating them. The CDR3 has 16 residues. This CDR3 reads CASSLPRGGSETEAFF. DNA of the CDR3: TGCGCCAGCAGCCTACCTCGAGGGGGTTCTGAAACTGAAGCTTTCTTT.

This rearrangement joins TRBV6-5 to TRBJ1-1; tentative D call: TRBD1 (5 bases). CDR3 length equals 13 residues. Germline assignment: CDR1 MNHEY and CDR2 SVGAGI. The V end was cut by 5 bases, the J end by 4 bases, with 11 bases between. CDR3: CASSSARVTEAFF. The CDR3 DNA sequence: TGTGCCAGCAGTAGCGCCAGGGTCACTGAAGCTTTCTTT.